A selection of T cell receptor beta chains follows, all from one sample in a study of T-cell reconstitution after alpha-beta-depleted transplantation in children. TCRdb re-analysed the PCR reads in MiXCR, keeping a single row per CDR3 protein. Seen here are roughly 790,000 distinct CDR3 sequences, about 16% observed once, and the top ten hold 5%. The sequences come from PBMCs, mostly from graft donor cells, collected 360 days after TCRalphabeta/CD19-depleted stem cell transplant. All receptors derive from a male patient younger than 18 who had a stem cell transplant for acute lymphoblastic leukemia, so the T cells may come from the graft donor. The CDR3 runs from the conserved cysteine through the conserved F or W. The D gene is left open where the match is weak. The size of a clone is reported for some rows only, either as once, few or many, or as a class for expanded clones.

V gene	J gene	D gene	clone size	CDR3 protein	CDR3 DNA
TRBV25-1	TRBJ2-1	TRBD1	few	CASSELAGGRNEQFF	TGTGCCAGCAGTGAACTGGCAGGGGGCAGGAATGAGCAGTTCTTC
TRBV5-1	TRBJ1-2	TRBD1	.	CASILEAGGYNYGYTF	TGCGCCAGCATCTTGGAAGCAGGGGGCTATAACTATGGCTACACCTTC
TRBV5-1	TRBJ2-2	.	.	CACRRGGNTGELFF	TGCGCCTGTCGAAGGGGAGGGAACACCGGGGAGCTGTTTTTT
TRBV18	TRBJ2-1	.	few	CASSPTVAYNEQFF	TGTGCCAGCTCACCGACCGTCGCCTACAATGAGCAGTTCTTC
TRBV7-9	TRBJ1-2	.	few	CASSLDGGSTRNYGYTF	TGTGCCAGCAGCTTAGATGGGGGATCTACACGGAACTATGGCTACACCTTC
TRBV7-6	TRBJ2-7	TRBD2	few	CASSLVGVAGGPPGEQYF	TGTGCCAGCAGCTTAGTAGGGGTAGCGGGAGGGCCTCCGGGCGAGCAGTACTTC
TRBV5-1	TRBJ2-1	.	many	CASSLETTVNEQFF	TGCGCCAGCAGCTTGGAAACGACCGTCAATGAGCAGTTCTTC
TRBV29-1	TRBJ2-1	TRBD2	.	CRVSKAGNEQFF	TGCAGGGTTTCGAAAGCGGGAAATGAGCAGTTCTTC
TRBV7-9	TRBJ1-2	.	once	CASSADPGTYGYTF	TGTGCCAGCAGCGCCGACCCAGGAACGTATGGCTACACCTTC
TRBV5-1	TRBJ2-1	TRBD2	.	CASSLGTSGSYYNEQFF	TGCGCCAGCAGCTTGGGGACTAGCGGGAGTTACTACAATGAGCAGTTCTTC
TRBV7-9	TRBJ2-1	.	few	CASSPRQTYNEQFF	TGTGCCAGCAGCCCCCGGCAGACCTACAATGAGCAGTTCTTC
TRBV9	TRBJ2-3	.	few	CASSGYTQYF	TGTGCCAGCAGCGGATATACGCAGTATTTT
TRBV20-1	TRBJ2-7	TRBD1	.	CSARVRTGGHYEQYF	TGCAGTGCTAGAGTTAGGACAGGGGGTCACTACGAGCAGTACTTC
TRBV18	TRBJ1-2	.	.	CASSADRNYGYTF	TGTGCCAGCTCAGCCGACAGGAACTATGGCTACACCTTC
TRBV18	TRBJ2-7	TRBD2	.	CASSAGTSGNYEQYF	TGTGCCAGCTCAGCCGGGACTAGCGGGAACTACGAGCAGTACTTC
TRBV11-2	TRBJ1-5	.	.	CASSFEGNSNQPQHF	TGTGCCAGCAGCTTCGAAGGGAATAGCAATCAGCCCCAGCATTTT
TRBV6-5	TRBJ2-7	.	.	CASSYSSRNSYEQYF	TGTGCCAGCAGTTACTCGAGTCGAAACTCCTACGAGCAGTACTTC